A single sample is the source of the 10 T cell receptor beta chains below, sequenced in a study of blood T cell repertoires in COVID-19. Data came from immunoSEQ multiplex PCR; TCRdb stores just in-frame clones and leaves some out. The profile covers approximately 200,000 clones, with about 85% appearing a single time and about 1% taken by the ten largest. What was sequenced was peripheral blood. The receptors derive from a man aged 35 to 55 with acute or convalescent COVID-19.

The CDR3 spells CASSRSGQMGEKLFF. Written as DNA, the CDR3 is TGCGCCAGCAGCCGATCAGGACAAATGGGGGAAAAACTGTTTTTT. This chain joins TRBV5-1 and TRBJ1-4; D is perhaps TRBD1 (5 bases). Trimming left V 4 bases short and J 8 bases short, with 18 bases between. The CDR3 sequence is 15 residues long. Germline V gene lookup returns CDR1 SGHRS and CDR2 YFSETQ.

J is TRBJ1-1 and V is TRBV28; 9 bases line up with TRBD1. In germline, CDR1 is MDHEN, CDR2 SYDVKM. Trimming cost V 2 bases and J 4 bases; bases outside gene matches: 5. The CDR3 extends over 15 amino acids. Written as DNA, the CDR3 is TGTGCCAGCAGTTTAGGGGGACAGGGATCCACTGAAGCTTTCTTT. Amino acid sequence: CASSLGGQGSTEAFF.

CDR3 nucleotides: TGTGCCAGCAGTTCCGTGACACCGAACACCGGGGAGCTGTTTTTT. Translated, it gives CASSSVTPNTGELFF. The chain combines TRBV27 with TRBJ2-2; D is undetermined. This CDR3 spans 15 amino acids. Germline V CDR1 and CDR2: MNHEY, SMNVEV (reference sequence). Deletions cut 4 bases from V and 0 bases from J, with 9 bases between.

V gene TRBV18 combines with J gene TRBJ2-5; D unclear. Germline V gene sequence: CDR1 KGHSH, CDR2 LQKENI. The germline V and J ends were trimmed by 3 bases and 4 bases, with 15 bases remaining between them. The CDR3 runs to 15 residues. The CDR3 reads CASSPVRPRGETQYF. The CDR3 DNA follows: TGTGCCAGCTCACCGGTGAGACCCCGAGGAGAGACCCAGTACTTC.

This clone was seen only once. This chain uses TRBV3-1 (or the pseudogene TRBV3-2) with TRBJ2-3; 7 bases fit TRBD2. CDR3 length: 14 residues. V was pared by 4 bases and J by 4 bases, with 5 bases of the junction left unmatched. Per the germline V gene, CDR1 is LGHDT and CDR2 is YNNKEL (reference sequence). The CDR3 sequence is CASSRGGNADTQYF. CDR3 DNA: TGTGCCAGCAGCCGCGGGGGTAACGCAGATACGCAGTATTTT.

The chain recombines TRBV28 with TRBJ2-7; D not resolved. Trimming stripped 8 bases from V and 0 bases from J, with 17 bases between. The germline gives CDR1 MDHEN, CDR2 SYDVKM. The CDR3 runs 15 residues. The CDR3 DNA reads as TGTGCCAGCTGCAGTACGGGTCTAAGCTCCTACGAGCAGTACTTC. This encodes CASCSTGLSSYEQYF. Using reference TRBV28 and TRBJ2-7 for the parts outside the CDR3, the full variable domain is DVKVTQSSRYLVKRTGEKVFLECVQDMDHENMFWYRQDPGLGLRLIYFSYDVKMKEKGDIPEGYSVSREKKERFSLILESASTNQTSMYLCASCSTGLSSYEQYFGPGTRLTVT.

The sample holds a few counts of this clone. The chain has TRBV7-2 and TRBJ1-2, with D perhaps TRBD1 (6 bases). This CDR3 is built from 14 residues. The V end was cut by 5 bases, the J end by 4 bases, with 14 bases between. Germline values: CDR1 SGHTA, CDR2 FQGNSA. The CDR3 coding sequence is TGTGCCAGCAGCGCCCGGGACATCTCCTATGGCTACACCTTC. It specifies CASSARDISYGYTF.

The chain employs TRBV6-5 and TRBJ1-2; 7 nucleotides line up with TRBD1. CDR3 length: 12 residues. The V segment lost 4 bases and the J segment 8 bases; nucleotides outside the gene matches: 4. CDR1 and CDR2 from the germline V gene are MNHEY and SVGAGI. In DNA form, the CDR3 reads TGTGCCAGCAGTTCCCCAGGGGGAGGCTACACCTTC. Its protein is CASSSPGGGYTF.

This rearrangement joins TRBV4-3 to TRBJ1-1, with a weak D call TRBD1 (5 bases). This CDR3 is 14 amino acids long. Germline CDR1 reads LGHNA; CDR2 reads YSLEER. Trimming shortened V by 1 base and J by 8 bases, and 14 bases separated the two germline ends. The CDR3 protein is CASSQGVRAGEAFF. CDR3 DNA sequence: TGCGCCAGCAGCCAAGGGGTCAGGGCTGGGGAAGCTTTCTTT.

The chain joins TRBV5-6 to TRBJ1-4, with D possibly matching TRBD1 (5 bases). V was cut by 5 bases and J by 5 bases, with 10 bases left in between. Per germline, CDR1 SGHDT and CDR2 YYEEEE. CDR3 size: 13 residues. CDR3 residues: CASRDTLNEKLFF. In nucleotides, the CDR3 is TGTGCCAGCAGGGACACCCTAAATGAAAAACTGTTTTTT.